The rows below give T cell receptor beta chains drawn from one sample of a study of CD8+ T cells in alopecia areata. Using immunoSEQ multiplex PCR, the repertoire was profiled, and TCRdb retains in-frame clones only, with some absent. The sample has 100,000 to 150,000 clones, roughly 50% seen once; the top ten hold nearly 30%. The sample was CD8+ T cells sorted from blood, taken at week 4, from a patient treated with tofacitinib. The source of these receptors is a human donor with alopecia areata. Both conserved end residues are trimmed from each CDR3. Not all rows give a size; the values are once, few, many and, for expanded clones, a class.

>11|TRBV19|few|TRBJ2-5
ASSPSGGGTQY
>15|TRBV27|-|TRBJ2-6
ASSLTSSSSGANVLT
>11|TRBV25-1|-|TRBJ2-5
ASSDPWKETQY
>13|TRBV28|-|TRBJ2-5
ASTKALAVGETQY
>13|TRBV5-1|-|TRBJ2-2
ASSLAGQNTGELF
>10|TRBV4-1|-|TRBJ2-3
ASSPLGDTQY
>11|TRBV29-1|-|TRBJ2-1
SGGLGAYNEQF
>14|TRBV7-9|-|TRBJ2-7
ASSLGSGLAGYEQY
>11|TRBV14|few|TRBJ1-1
ASSQLQGAEAF
>12|TRBV29-1|-|TRBJ1-2
SVEGDRGPYGYT
>12|TRBV7-9|-|TRBJ1-5
ASHPEASNQPQH
>13|TRBV4-2|-|TRBJ2-5
ASSPDSATQETQY
>13|TRBV30|-|TRBJ2-5
AWSVLGLSQETQY
>13|TRBV7-8|few|TRBJ2-4
ASSSLFTGEDIQY
>15|TRBV18|few|TRBJ2-6
ASSPPPPLSGANVLT
>12|TRBV5-1|-|TRBJ1-1
ASSAGQTNTEAF
>14|TRBV6-4|many|TRBJ2-1
ASSDTSGGEYNEQF
>18|TRBV12-5|once|TRBJ2-3
ASGTPRRWRGGTRTDTQY